A selection of T cell receptor beta chains follows, all from one sample in a study of response to subunit inactivated influenza vaccine. Via MiXCR, TCRdb re-called the RT-PCR reads, giving one row per CDR3 protein. The sample holds about 500,000 distinct CDR3 sequences, 16% seen once. The sample was CD4+ T cells sorted from PBMCs, taken approximately 25 months after vaccination. Every receptor here comes from a man in his fifties or sixties who received an inactivated influenza vaccine. Both conserved end residues are part of each CDR3. D genes are given only for firm matches. Rows may omit the clone size; those that give it use once, few, many or a size class.

TRBD1,TRBV3-1,-,TRBJ2-2,TGTGCCAGCAGCCAAGAACCAGGGGGCAACACCGGGGAGCTGTTTTTT,CASSQEPGGNTGELFF
-,TRBV20-1,-,TRBJ2-3,TGCAGTGCCCCGGACTCCCGACGGGCAGATACGCAGTATTTT,CSAPDSRRADTQYF
-,TRBV4-1,many,TRBJ1-1,TGCGCCAGCAGCCAAGACTCGGGGGCCGACACTGAAGCTTTCTTT,CASSQDSGADTEAFF
TRBD2,TRBV7-9,-,TRBJ2-1,TGTGCCAGCAGCTTAGGGCCGAGGACTAGAAACAATGAGCAGTTCTTC,CASSLGPRTRNNEQFF
-,TRBV29-1,many,TRBJ2-1,TGCAGCGTTGCTACAACATCCTACAATGAGCAGTTCTTC,CSVATTSYNEQFF
TRBD1,TRBV5-1,-,TRBJ2-6,TGCGCCAGCCGCCGGGACAGGGTTAACTCTGGGGCCAACGTCCTGACTTTC,CASRRDRVNSGANVLTF
TRBD1,TRBV29-1,many,TRBJ2-2,TGCAGCGCTGGGGACAGAGGTTTAACAATCGGGGAGCTGTTTTTT,CSAGDRGLTIGELFF
-,TRBV5-1,-,TRBJ2-2,TGCGCCAGCAGCTTGGAGCTAGGGGAGGAGCTGTTTTTT,CASSLELGEELFF
-,TRBV5-6,-,TRBJ2-2,TGTGCCAGCAGCCGGTGGGGGGCCTCAACCGGGGAGCTGTTTTTT,CASSRWGASTGELFF
TRBD1,TRBV12-3/TRBV12-4,many,TRBJ2-7,TGTGCCAGCAGTTTTGGGGGGACAGGGCACGAGCAGTACTTC,CASSFGGTGHEQYF
TRBD1,TRBV20-1,-,TRBJ2-7,TGCAGTGCTAGGGGACAGCTCTACCAGCAGTACTTC,CSARGQLYQQYF
TRBD1,TRBV5-1,many,TRBJ2-7,TGCGCCAGCAGCTTAGATCCGGGACAGGGCTACGAGCAGTACTTC,CASSLDPGQGYEQYF
TRBD1,TRBV6-1,-,TRBJ2-3,TGTGCCAGCAGCCTCTGGACAGGGGGCAACACAGATACGCAGTATTTT,CASSLWTGGNTDTQYF
-,TRBV11-2,few,TRBJ2-5,TGTGCCAGCAGCTTAGCCGGACTACCCCAAGAGACCCAGTACTTC,CASSLAGLPQETQYF
TRBD1,TRBV20-1,few,TRBJ1-6,TGCAGTGCCCCCAAATTGGGGACAGGGCTTGGTTCACCCCTCCACTTT,CSAPKLGTGLGSPLHF